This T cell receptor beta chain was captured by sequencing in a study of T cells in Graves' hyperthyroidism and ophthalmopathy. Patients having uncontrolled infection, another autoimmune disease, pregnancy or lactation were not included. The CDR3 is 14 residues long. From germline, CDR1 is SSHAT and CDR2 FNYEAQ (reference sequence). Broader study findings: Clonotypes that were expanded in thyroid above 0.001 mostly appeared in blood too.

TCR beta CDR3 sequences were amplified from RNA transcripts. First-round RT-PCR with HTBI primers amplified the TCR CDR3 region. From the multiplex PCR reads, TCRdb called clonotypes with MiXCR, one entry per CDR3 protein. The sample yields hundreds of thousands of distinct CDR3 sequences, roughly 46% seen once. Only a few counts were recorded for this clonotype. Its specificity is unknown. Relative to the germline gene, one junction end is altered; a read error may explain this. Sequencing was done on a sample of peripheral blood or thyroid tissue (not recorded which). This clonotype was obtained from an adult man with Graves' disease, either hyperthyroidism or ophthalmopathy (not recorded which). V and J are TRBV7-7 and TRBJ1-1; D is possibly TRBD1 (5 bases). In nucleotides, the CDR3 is TGTGCTAGCAGCCCGTTGACCGGGACGGCGGAAGCTTTCTTT. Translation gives CASSPLTGTAEAFF.